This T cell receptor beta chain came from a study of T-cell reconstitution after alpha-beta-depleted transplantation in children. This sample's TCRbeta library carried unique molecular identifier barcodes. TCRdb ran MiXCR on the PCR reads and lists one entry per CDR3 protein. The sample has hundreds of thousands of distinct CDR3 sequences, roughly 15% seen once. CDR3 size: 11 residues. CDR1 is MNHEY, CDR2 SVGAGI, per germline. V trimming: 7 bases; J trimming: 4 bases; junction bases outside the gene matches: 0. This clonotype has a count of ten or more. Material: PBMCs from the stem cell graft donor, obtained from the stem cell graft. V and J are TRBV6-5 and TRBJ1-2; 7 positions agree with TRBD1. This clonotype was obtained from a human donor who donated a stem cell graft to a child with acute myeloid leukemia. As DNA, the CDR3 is TGTGCCAGCAAGGGGGCCTATGGCTACACCTTC. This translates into CASKGAYGYTF.